This passage covers 17 T cell receptor beta chains from one sample sequenced in a study of blood T cell repertoires in COVID-19. Data came from immunoSEQ multiplex PCR; TCRdb stores just in-frame clones and leaves some out. The repertoire includes some 80,000 clones, more than 70% of them detected once, and over 4.5% sits in the top ten. The material sequenced was peripheral blood. These receptors were collected from a man in his 60s with active or convalescent COVID-19.

The DNA of the CDR3 is TGTGCCAGCAGCTGGACAGGGGTTAGCTCTGGAAACACCATATATTTT. Residues: CASSWTGVSSGNTIYF. The chain links TRBV7-2 to TRBJ1-3; 9 nucleotides match TRBD1. V was clipped by 4 bases and J by 0 bases; unmatched bases: 4. Germline loops: CDR1 SGHTA, CDR2 FQGNSA. This CDR3 region has 16 residues.

The rearrangement uses TRBV4-3 and TRBJ1-1, with 12 bases fitting TRBD1. Trimming cost V 4 bases and J 7 bases; bases outside gene matches: 16. Looked up from germline, CDR1 is LGHNA and CDR2 is YSLEER. This CDR3 spans 18 amino acids. CDR3 region: CASSPDGTGGVRGVEAFF. The CDR3, as DNA: TGCGCCAGCAGCCCGGATGGGACAGGGGGCGTTCGAGGTGTTGAAGCTTTCTTT.

CDR3 sequence: CASSGLAGGAGELFF. In nucleotides, the CDR3 is TGTGCCAGCAGCGGCCTAGCGGGGGGCGCCGGGGAGCTGTTTTTT. V is TRBV13 and J is TRBJ2-2; 11 positions agree with TRBD2. The J segment lost 6 bases and the V segment lost 5 bases, leaving 5 bases of the junction unmatched. CDR1 and CDR2 (germline): PRHDT, FYEKMQ (reference sequence). This CDR3 has 15 residues.

The V and J genes are TRBV25-1 and TRBJ1-3, with D perhaps TRBD1 (5 bases). Germline CDR1 MGHDK, CDR2 SYGVNS. The CDR3 spans 14 residues. Trimming left V 6 bases short and J 1 base short, with 10 bases between. CDR3 amino acids: CASSLGGSGNTIYF. The CDR3 coding sequence is TGTGCCAGCAGCCTCGGGGGGTCTGGAAACACCATATATTTT.

This sequence joins TRBV3-1 (or the pseudogene TRBV3-2) and TRBJ2-1; TRBD2 agrees at 7 bases. The length of the CDR3 is 17 residues. Germline V CDR1 and CDR2: LGHDT, YNNKEL (reference sequence). The V segment lost 0 bases and the J segment 7 bases; nucleotides outside the gene matches: 12. CDR3 protein: CASSQDRAEVLANEQFF. For the CDR3, the DNA is TGTGCCAGCAGCCAAGATAGGGCAGAGGTACTAGCGAATGAGCAGTTCTTC.

The gene calls are TRBV24-1 and TRBJ2-2, with 12 bases lining up with TRBD2. The CDR3 has 16 residues. Germline V gene sequence: CDR1 KGHDR, CDR2 SFDVKD. The J segment lost 9 bases and the V segment lost 7 bases, leaving 11 bases of the junction unmatched. This CDR3 is CATRRPLAGGPRELFF. The CDR3 region has the DNA TGTGCCACCAGAAGGCCCCTAGCGGGGGGGCCCCGGGAGCTGTTTTTT.

V usage is TRBV9 and J usage is TRBJ2-2; D remains unclear. V lost 2 bases, J lost 6 bases, and 17 bases lay in between. CDR1 SGDLS and CDR2 YYNGEE come from the germline V gene. This CDR3 comprises 16 residues. The CDR3 sequence: CASSVTDIRVSGELFF. The CDR3 coding sequence is TGTGCCAGCAGCGTTACAGATATACGAGTTTCCGGGGAGCTGTTTTTT.

Here the CDR3 reads CASSRGPMNTEAFF. DNA of the CDR3: TGTGCCAGCAGTAGGGGCCCCATGAACACTGAAGCTTTCTTT. The chain is built from TRBV6-5 and TRBJ1-1; perhaps TRBD1 as D (5 bases). This CDR3 comprises 14 residues. Trimming stripped 5 bases from V and 0 bases from J, with 10 bases between. Germline lookup yields CDR1 MNHEY and CDR2 SVGAGI.

The chain is built from TRBV24-1 and TRBJ1-2, with D tentatively TRBD1 (6 bases). Trimming took off 3 bases at V and 2 bases at J, with 12 bases between the two ends. The CDR3 spans 15 residues. Germline CDR1 and CDR2: KGHDR and SFDVKD. The CDR3 sequence is CATSDGRGDNYGYTF. CDR3 DNA: TGTGCCACCAGTGATGGCAGGGGCGACAACTATGGCTACACCTTC.

V usage is TRBV6-2 or TRBV6-3 and J usage is TRBJ1-1, with D tentatively TRBD1 (6 bases). Trimming cost V 6 bases and J 0 bases, with 14 bases left between them. The length of the CDR3 is 15 residues. Germline assignment: CDR1 MNHEY and CDR2 SVGEGT. The CDR3 DNA is TGTGCCAGCAGCCAAACACAGGGCATGAACACTGAAGCTTTCTTT. This encodes CASSQTQGMNTEAFF.

V is TRBV7-9 and J is TRBJ2-1, with D possibly TRBD1 on 5 matching bases. Germline V gene sequence: CDR1 SEHNR, CDR2 FQNEAQ (reference sequence). V was trimmed by 1 base and J by 8 bases, leaving 18 bases between them. The CDR3 length is 16 residues. The CDR3 DNA sequence: TGTGCCAGCAGCTTAGGTGAAACTATTAGGGGTGATGAGCAGTTCTTC. Translated: CASSLGETIRGDEQFF.

This chain uses TRBV3-1 (or the pseudogene TRBV3-2) with TRBJ1-1; no definite D call. Trimming left V 1 base short and J 1 base short, with 10 bases between. Germline CDR1 LGHDT, CDR2 YNNKEL (reference sequence). This CDR3 is 15 amino acids long. CDR3 in DNA: TGTGCCAGCAGCCAAGGGCGGGTGCAGAACACTGAAGCTTTCTTT. This sequence encodes CASSQGRVQNTEAFF.

The chain links TRBV5-1 to TRBJ2-1; D is uncertain. Between the trimmed V and J ends, which lost 0 bases and 8 bases, there was a span of 15 bases. This CDR3 has 15 amino acids. CDR1 and CDR2 from the germline V gene are SGHRS and YFSETQ. The CDR3 bases are TGCGCCAGCAGCTTGGGACTTACCCGCTGGGATGAGCAGTTCTTC. Its translation is CASSLGLTRWDEQFF. Drawing the rest from reference TRBV5-1 and TRBJ2-1, the complete variable domain is KAGVTQTPRYLIKTRGQQVTLSCSPISGHRSVSWYQQTPGQGLQFLFEYFSETQRNKGNFPGRFSGRQFSNSRSEMNVSTLELGDSALYLCASSLGLTRWDEQFFGPGTRLTVL.

This clone was recorded a few times. The chain employs TRBV24-1 and TRBJ1-2, with D uncertain. CDR1 and CDR2 from the germline V gene are KGHDR and SFDVKD. V lost 6 bases and J lost 3, with 13 bases in between. The CDR3 is 14 residues long. CDR3 loop: CATSYLTPYYGYTF. In DNA form, the CDR3 reads TGTGCCACCAGTTACCTGACTCCTTACTATGGCTACACCTTC.

V gene TRBV11-2 combines with J gene TRBJ1-3; D gene uncertain. Germline V gene sequence: CDR1 SGHAT, CDR2 FQNNGV. CDR3 length: 17 amino acids. Trimming removed 5 bases at V and 8 bases at J, with 25 bases between. The CDR3 loop is CASSQDGPLPGGDTIYF. CDR3 in DNA: TGTGCCAGCAGCCAGGACGGGCCCCTTCCTGGAGGAGACACCATATATTTT.

The V gene is TRBV27, the J gene TRBJ2-4; 8 nucleotides line up with TRBD1. The CDR3 is 18 residues long. Trimming removed 6 bases from V and 0 bases from J; junction bases left unmatched: 13. In germline, CDR1 is MNHEY, CDR2 SMNVEV (reference sequence). Written as DNA, the CDR3 is TGTGCCAGCAGATCGACAGGGGCCTATCTACTAGCCAAAAACATTCAGTACTTC. The encoded protein is CASRSTGAYLLAKNIQYF.

This clone was recorded only once. The chain links TRBV7-9 to TRBJ1-4; TRBD1 might be the D (6 bases). Between the trimmed V and J ends, which lost 2 bases and 4 bases, there was a span of 8 bases. Germline CDR1 is SEHNR and CDR2 is FQNEAQ (reference sequence). This CDR3 is 14 amino acids long. Here the CDR3 reads CASSLQGGNEKLFF. The DNA for the CDR3 is TGTGCCAGCAGCTTACAAGGGGGTAATGAAAAACTGTTTTTT.